Listed here are 11 T cell receptor beta chains from one sample, sequenced in a study of spatial heterogeneity in lung cancer. Specified time point: sample taken at primary tumor resection. No antigen has been assigned to these receptors. TCRdb re-analysed the 5' RACE reads in MiXCR, keeping a single row per CDR3 protein. The sample consists of roughly 9,000 distinct CDR3 sequences, under 6.5% of them appearing once. Study-level points and caveats: Counts of expanded alpha and beta TCRs within tumors tracked the tumor nonsynonymous mutation count.

Material: lung tumor tissue, obtained at surgery. The receptors here all came from a male donor with early-stage non-small cell lung cancer.

Many counts were recorded for this clonotype. Within a library made for alpha chains, this beta chain is off target, and its count is uninformative. This rearrangement joins TRBV7-2 to TRBJ2-3, with D possibly being TRBD2 (7 bases). Trimming took off 5 bases at V and 1 base at J, with 13 bases between the two ends. Germline V gives CDR1 SGHTA, CDR2 FQGNSA. The CDR3 sequence is 15 residues long. The CDR3 loop reads CASSPTGRGTDTQYF. For the CDR3, the DNA is TGTGCCAGCAGCCCTACAGGGAGGGGCACAGATACGCAGTATTTT.

In this sample, this clonotype turned up many times. With the library built for alpha chains, this beta chain is off target and its frequency is not meaningful. The chain joins TRBV5-1 to TRBJ1-1, with TRBD1 matching over 7 bases. The germline V gene has CDR1 SGHRS and CDR2 YFSETQ. V lost 4 bases and J lost 5; bases outside the gene matches: 5. This CDR3 spans 13 amino acids. This chain's CDR3 is CASSRDSMTEAFF. In DNA form, the CDR3 reads TGCGCCAGCAGCAGGGACAGTATGACTGAAGCTTTCTTT.

With respect to this clonotype: With the library built for alpha chains, this beta chain is off target and its frequency is not meaningful. V is TRBV5-6 and J is TRBJ2-1; 8 bases align to TRBD2. The CDR3 runs to 14 residues. From germline, CDR1 is SGHDT and CDR2 YYEEEE. The V and J ends lost 0 bases and 8 bases, in that order; junction bases with no gene match: 4. CDR3 amino acids: CASSLAGGPDEQFF. As DNA, the CDR3 is TGTGCCAGCAGCTTGGCGGGAGGGCCGGATGAGCAGTTCTTC.

This clonotype is judged medium-sized (0.01 to 0.1%). A library prepared for alpha chains yielded this beta chain as an off-target read; its size is of little meaning. The chain uses TRBV25-1 and TRBJ1-1, with D hard to call. Germline assignment: CDR1 MGHDK and CDR2 SYGVNS. This CDR3 region has 13 residues. V was shortened by 5 bases and J by 1 base, with 8 bases between the two germline ends. CDR3 sequence reads: CASSRTRNTEAFF. The CDR3 DNA reads as TGTGCCAGCAGTCGCACACGGAACACTGAAGCTTTCTTT.

This clonotype was seen repeatedly, ten times or more. This beta chain is an off-target read within a library intended for alpha chains, so its frequency means little. This chain links TRBV20-1 with TRBJ2-2; TRBD2 agrees at 13 bases. CDR3 length: 19 residues. From germline, CDR1 is DFQATT and CDR2 SNEGSKA (reference sequence). The junction had 11 bases not matched to a gene; V was cut back by 3 bases and J by 1 base. The CDR3: CSASPGTSGVLENTGELFF. In DNA form, the CDR3 reads TGCAGTGCTAGTCCCGGGACTAGCGGGGTCCTCGAGAACACCGGGGAGCTGTTTTTT.

This clonotype came up many times. This beta chain represents an off-target read in a library built for alpha chains; its size is of limited meaning. CDR3: CASSFGTRGPDYGYTF. CDR3 coding DNA: TGCGCCAGCAGCTTTGGTACCAGGGGGCCTGACTATGGCTACACCTTC. The chain links TRBV5-1 to TRBJ1-2; 8 bases agree with TRBD1. There are 16 residues in the CDR3. Trimming took 2 bases from V and 3 from J; bases not matched to a gene: 9. Germline assignment: CDR1 SGHRS and CDR2 YFSETQ.

This clonotype was detected many times. The library was prepared for alpha chains; this beta chain is a stray read, so its frequency means little. CDR3 amino acids: CASSPRDTGELFF. For the CDR3, the DNA is TGTGCCAGCAGTCCACGGGACACCGGGGAGCTGTTTTTT. This rearrangement joins TRBV6-6 to TRBJ2-2; no definite D call. In germline, CDR1 is MNHNY, CDR2 SVGAGI (reference sequence). V was pared by 5 bases and J by 3 bases, with 7 bases between. This CDR3 spans 13 amino acids.

The table lists this clonotype with many counts. Found in a library prepared for alpha chains, this beta chain is an off-target read, and its abundance has little meaning. V usage is TRBV5-1 and J usage is TRBJ2-5; 13 nucleotides agree with TRBD2. The CDR3 length is 17 residues. Germline V gene lookup returns CDR1 SGHRS and CDR2 YFSETQ. V shed 3 bases, J shed 5 bases, and the junction held 10 bases outside the gene matches. As DNA, the CDR3 is TGCGCCAGCAGCTGGGGACTAGCGGGGAACGGGGCGGAGACCCAGTACTTC. Protein sequence: CASSWGLAGNGAETQYF.

This clonotype was recorded at least ten times. This beta chain was picked up by a library intended for alpha chains and is off target, so its count carries little meaning. The J gene is TRBJ2-1, the V gene TRBV3-1; D possibly corresponds to TRBD2 (6 bases). Between the trimmed V and J ends, which lost 4 bases and 4 bases, there was a span of 8 bases. Germline CDR1 reads LGHDT; CDR2 reads YNNKEL (reference sequence). CDR3 length equals 13 residues. The DNA for the CDR3 is TGTGCCAGCAGCCGCGGGAAATACAATGAGCAGTTCTTC. Its translation: CASSRGKYNEQFF.

Many counts were recorded for this clonotype. This beta chain turned up in a library designed for alpha chains; as an off-target read, its abundance says little. This rearrangement joins TRBV12-3 or TRBV12-4 to TRBJ2-1; D might be TRBD2 (5 bases). V lost 6 bases to trimming and J lost 3 bases, with 12 bases between them. There are 14 residues in the CDR3. CDR3 DNA: TGTGCCAGCAGCCCACAACTAGTCTACAATGAGCAGTTCTTC. The encoded protein is CASSPQLVYNEQFF.

This clonotype is medium-sized (0.01 to 0.1%) by share. Because this beta chain is a stray read in a library intended to capture alpha chains, its abundance should not be given much weight. The rearrangement uses TRBV12-3 or TRBV12-4 and TRBJ2-3; possibly TRBD2 for D (6 bases). The CDR3 loop spans 12 amino acids. V lost 8 bases and J lost 6, with 12 bases in between. The CDR3 sequence: CASGGLADTQYF. The CDR3 bases are TGTGCCAGCGGGGGGTTAGCGGATACGCAGTATTTT.